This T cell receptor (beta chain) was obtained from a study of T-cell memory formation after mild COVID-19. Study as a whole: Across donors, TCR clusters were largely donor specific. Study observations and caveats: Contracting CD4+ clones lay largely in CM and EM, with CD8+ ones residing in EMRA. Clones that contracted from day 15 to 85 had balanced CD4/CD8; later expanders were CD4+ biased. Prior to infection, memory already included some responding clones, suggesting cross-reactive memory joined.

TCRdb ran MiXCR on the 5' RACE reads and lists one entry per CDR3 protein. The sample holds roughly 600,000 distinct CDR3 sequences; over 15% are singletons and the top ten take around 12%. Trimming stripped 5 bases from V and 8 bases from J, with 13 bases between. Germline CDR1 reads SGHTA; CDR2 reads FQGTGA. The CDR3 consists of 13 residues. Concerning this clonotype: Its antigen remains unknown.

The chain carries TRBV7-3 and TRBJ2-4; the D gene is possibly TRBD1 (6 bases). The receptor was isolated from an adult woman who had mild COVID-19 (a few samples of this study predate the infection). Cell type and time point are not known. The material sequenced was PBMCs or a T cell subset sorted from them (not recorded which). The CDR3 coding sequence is TGTGCCAGCAGCCCAGGACAGTCGGACATTCAGTACTTC. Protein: CASSPGQSDIQYF.